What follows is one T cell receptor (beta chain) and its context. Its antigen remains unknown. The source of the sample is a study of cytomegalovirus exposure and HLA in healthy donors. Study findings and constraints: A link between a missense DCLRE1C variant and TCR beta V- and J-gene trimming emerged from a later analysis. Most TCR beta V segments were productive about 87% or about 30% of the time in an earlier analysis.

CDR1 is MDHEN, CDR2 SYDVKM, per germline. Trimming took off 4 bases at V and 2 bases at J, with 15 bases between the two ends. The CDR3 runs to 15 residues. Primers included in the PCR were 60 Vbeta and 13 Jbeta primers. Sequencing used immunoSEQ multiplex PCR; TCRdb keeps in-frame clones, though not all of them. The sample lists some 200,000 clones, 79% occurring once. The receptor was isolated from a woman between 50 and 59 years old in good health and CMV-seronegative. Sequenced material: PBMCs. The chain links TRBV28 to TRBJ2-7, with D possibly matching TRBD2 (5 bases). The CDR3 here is CASSSSHGNPYEQYF. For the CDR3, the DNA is TGTGCCAGCAGTTCGTCCCACGGGAACCCCTACGAGCAGTACTTC.